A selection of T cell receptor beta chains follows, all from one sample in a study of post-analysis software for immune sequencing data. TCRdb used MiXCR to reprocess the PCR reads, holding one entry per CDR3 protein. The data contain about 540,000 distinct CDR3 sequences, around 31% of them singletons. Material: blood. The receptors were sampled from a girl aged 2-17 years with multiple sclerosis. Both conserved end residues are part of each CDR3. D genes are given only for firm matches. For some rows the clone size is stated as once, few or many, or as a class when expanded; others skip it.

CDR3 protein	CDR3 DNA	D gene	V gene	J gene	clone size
CSINPPPGGSTDTQYF	TGCAGCATTAACCCCCCCCCCGGGGGCTCAACAGATACGCAGTATTTT	NA	TRBV29-1	TRBJ2-3	few
CASTPLLATANVRTF	TGTGCCAGTACTCCCTTACTAGCAACGGCCAACGTCCGGACTTTC	NA	TRBV27	TRBJ2-6	NA
CATSRDLGQVSYEQYF	TGTGCCACCAGCAGAGATTTGGGACAAGTGTCCTACGAGCAGTACTTC	NA	TRBV15	TRBJ2-7	NA
CASSARVTPVYGYTF	TGTGCCAGCAGCGCAAGGGTGACCCCGGTCTATGGCTACACCTTC	NA	TRBV7-9	TRBJ1-2	NA
CASSLARGGSNQPQHF	TGTGCCAGCAGCTTAGCGCGGGGAGGTAGCAATCAGCCCCAGCATTTT	NA	TRBV7-2	TRBJ1-5	NA
CASSQDLGQGLNEQYF	TGCGCCAGCAGCCAAGATCTGGGACAGGGCTTGAACGAGCAGTACTTC	TRBD1	TRBV4-1	TRBJ2-7	few
CASSLDLAGGTDTQYF	TGCGCCAGCAGCTTGGATCTAGCGGGGGGCACAGATACGCAGTATTTT	TRBD2	TRBV5-1	TRBJ2-3	NA
CASSQGTVRRETQYF	TGTGCCAGCAGCCAAGGGACAGTTCGGAGGGAGACCCAGTACTTC	NA	TRBV14	TRBJ2-5	NA
CASSPRAGGLGETQYF	TGTGCCAGCAGCCCTCGGGCAGGGGGCTTGGGAGAGACCCAGTACTTC	TRBD1	TRBV11-2	TRBJ2-5	many
CASSQLGPNTGELFF	TGTGCCAGCAGCCAATTGGGTCCGAACACCGGGGAGCTGTTTTTT	NA	TRBV3-1	TRBJ2-2	NA
CASSVDITDTQYF	TGTGCCAGCAGCGTAGATATCACAGATACGCAGTATTTT	NA	TRBV9	TRBJ2-3	NA
CASSLGQDGYTF	TGTGCCAGCAGTTTAGGACAGGACGGCTACACCTTC	NA	TRBV12-3/TRBV12-4	TRBJ1-2	few